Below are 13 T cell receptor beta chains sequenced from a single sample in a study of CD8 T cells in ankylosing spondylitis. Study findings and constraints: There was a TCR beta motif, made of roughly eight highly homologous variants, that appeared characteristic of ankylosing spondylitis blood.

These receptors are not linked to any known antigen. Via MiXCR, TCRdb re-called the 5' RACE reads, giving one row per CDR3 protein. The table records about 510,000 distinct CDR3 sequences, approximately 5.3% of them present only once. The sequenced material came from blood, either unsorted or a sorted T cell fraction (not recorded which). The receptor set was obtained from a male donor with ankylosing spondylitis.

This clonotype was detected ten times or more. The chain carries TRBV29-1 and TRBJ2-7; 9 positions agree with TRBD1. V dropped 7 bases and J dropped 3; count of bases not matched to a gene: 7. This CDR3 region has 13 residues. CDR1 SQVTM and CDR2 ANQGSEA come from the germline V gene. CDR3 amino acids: CSAATGGGYEQYF. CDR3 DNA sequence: TGCAGCGCAGCGACAGGGGGGGGCTACGAGCAGTACTTC.

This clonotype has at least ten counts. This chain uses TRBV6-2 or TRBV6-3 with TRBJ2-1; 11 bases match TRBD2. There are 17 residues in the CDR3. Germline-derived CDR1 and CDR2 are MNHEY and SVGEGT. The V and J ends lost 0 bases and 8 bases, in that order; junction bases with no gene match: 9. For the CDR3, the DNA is TGTGCCAGCAGTTACTCGGGACTAGCGGTTAATTGGGATGAGCAGTTCTTC. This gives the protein CASSYSGLAVNWDEQFF.

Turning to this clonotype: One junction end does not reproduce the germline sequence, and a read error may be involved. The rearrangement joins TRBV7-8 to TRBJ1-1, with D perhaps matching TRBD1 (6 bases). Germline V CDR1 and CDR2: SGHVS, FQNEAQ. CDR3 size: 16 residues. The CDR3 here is CASTLQGFYTGTEAFF. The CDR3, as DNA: TGTGCCAGCACCTTACAGGGTTTCTACACGGGGACTGAAGCTTTCTTT.

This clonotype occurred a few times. The CDR3 here is CASSVSGKTDTQYF. As DNA, the CDR3 is TGCGCCAGCAGTGTGAGCGGGAAAACAGATACGCAGTATTTT. This chain joins TRBV10-2 and TRBJ2-3; 7 nucleotides match TRBD2. This CDR3 is 14 amino acids long. V shed 4 bases and J 3 bases; nucleotides not matched to a gene: 4. Germline V gene lookup returns CDR1 WSHSY and CDR2 SAAADI.

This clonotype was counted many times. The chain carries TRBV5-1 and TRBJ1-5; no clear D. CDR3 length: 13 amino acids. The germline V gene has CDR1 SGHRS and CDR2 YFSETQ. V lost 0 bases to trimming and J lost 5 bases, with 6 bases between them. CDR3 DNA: TGCGCCAGCAGCTTGGACAACGATCAGCCCCAGCATTTT. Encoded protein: CASSLDNDQPQHF.

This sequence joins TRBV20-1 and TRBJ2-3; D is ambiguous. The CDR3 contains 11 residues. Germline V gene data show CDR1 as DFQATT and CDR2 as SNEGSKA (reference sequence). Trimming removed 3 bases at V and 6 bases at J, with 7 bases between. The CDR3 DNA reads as TGCAGTGCTAGTTTTGGGGATACGCAGTATTTT. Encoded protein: CSASFGDTQYF.

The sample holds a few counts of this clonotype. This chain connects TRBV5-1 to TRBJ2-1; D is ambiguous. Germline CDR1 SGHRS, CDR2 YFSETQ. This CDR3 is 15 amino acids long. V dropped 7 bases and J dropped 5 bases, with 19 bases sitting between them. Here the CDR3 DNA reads TGCGCCAGCCTCCTTGACTCCCGTAAGAACAATGAGCAGTTCTTC. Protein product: CASLLDSRKNNEQFF.

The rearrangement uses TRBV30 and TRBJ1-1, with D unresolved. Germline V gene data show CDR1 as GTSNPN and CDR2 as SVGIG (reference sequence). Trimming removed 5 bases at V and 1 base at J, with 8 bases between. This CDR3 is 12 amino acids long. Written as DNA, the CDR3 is TGTGCCTGGGGGGAGGCGAACACTGAAGCTTTCTTT. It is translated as CAWGEANTEAFF.

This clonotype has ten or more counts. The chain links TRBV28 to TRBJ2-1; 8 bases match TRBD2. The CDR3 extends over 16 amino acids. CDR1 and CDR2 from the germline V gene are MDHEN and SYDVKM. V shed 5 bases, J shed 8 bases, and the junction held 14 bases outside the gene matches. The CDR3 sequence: CASSPPGLGGVDEQFF. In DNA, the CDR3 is TGTGCCAGCAGTCCTCCGGGACTAGGGGGGGTAGATGAGCAGTTCTTC.

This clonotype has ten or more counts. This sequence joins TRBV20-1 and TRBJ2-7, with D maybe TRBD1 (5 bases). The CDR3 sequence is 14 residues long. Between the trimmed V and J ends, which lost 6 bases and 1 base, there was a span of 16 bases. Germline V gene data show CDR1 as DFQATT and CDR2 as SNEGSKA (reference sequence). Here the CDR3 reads CSAQEDTASYEQYF. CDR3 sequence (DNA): TGCAGTGCCCAAGAGGACACGGCTTCCTACGAGCAGTACTTC.

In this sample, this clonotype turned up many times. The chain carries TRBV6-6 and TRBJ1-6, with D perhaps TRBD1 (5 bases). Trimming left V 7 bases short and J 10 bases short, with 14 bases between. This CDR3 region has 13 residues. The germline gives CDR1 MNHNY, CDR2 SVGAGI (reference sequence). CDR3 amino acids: CASNKDGTSPLHF. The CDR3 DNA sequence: TGTGCCAGCAACAAGGATGGGACCTCACCCCTCCACTTT.

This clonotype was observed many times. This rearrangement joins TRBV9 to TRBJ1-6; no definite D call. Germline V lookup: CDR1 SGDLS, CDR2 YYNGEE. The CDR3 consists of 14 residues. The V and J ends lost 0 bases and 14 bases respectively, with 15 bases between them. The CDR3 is CASSVVSGDGALHF. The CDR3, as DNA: TGTGCCAGCAGCGTAGTCTCAGGCGACGGGGCCCTCCACTTT. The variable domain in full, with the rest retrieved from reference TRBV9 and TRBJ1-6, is DSGVTQTPKHLITATGQRVTLRCSPRSGDLSVYWYQQSLDQGLQFLIQYYNGEERAKGNILERFSAQQFPDLHSELNLSSLELGDSALYFCASSVVSGDGALHFGNGTRLTVT.

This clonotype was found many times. CDR3 DNA: TGCAGCGCCTCCGACGGCCGATATGAAGCTTTCTTT. Protein sequence: CSASDGRYEAFF. J is TRBJ1-1 and V is TRBV29-1; D is undetermined. Germline assignment: CDR1 SQVTM and CDR2 ANQGSEA. The V and J ends lost 7 bases and 7 bases respectively, with 16 bases between them. The CDR3 spans 12 residues.